The 12 T cell receptor beta chains in this list originate from one sample, sequenced in a study of cytotoxic CD8 clonotypes in ibrutinib-treated CLL. Produced via immunoSEQ multiplex PCR; TCRdb's table is partial and in-frame only. The sample yields about 300,000 clones, about 64% seen once. Here the sequenced sample was PBMCs, taken after 36 months of ibrutinib treatment. The receptors shown here come from a human donor with chronic lymphocytic leukemia.

The V call is TRBV7-8, the J call TRBJ2-1, with a tentative D call TRBD2 (5 bases). Germline CDR1 reads SGHVS; CDR2 reads FQNEAQ. V was trimmed by 2 bases and J by 7 bases, leaving 12 bases between them. This CDR3 spans 14 amino acids. CDR3 residues: CASSLSYRRNEQFF. DNA of the CDR3: TGTGCCAGCAGCTTAAGTTATAGGAGGAATGAGCAGTTCTTC.

The chain is built from TRBV5-1 and TRBJ2-7, with D perhaps matching TRBD2 (5 bases). CDR1 SGHRS and CDR2 YFSETQ come from the germline V gene. CDR3 length: 14 residues. Trimming shortened V by 1 base and J by 6 bases, and 14 bases separated the two germline ends. Here the CDR3 DNA reads TGCGCCAGCAGCTTGTTTCCAGGACTTGGCGAGCAGTACTTC. It yields the protein CASSLFPGLGEQYF. Supplemented by reference TRBV5-1 and TRBJ2-7, the full variable domain reads KAGVTQTPRYLIKTRGQQVTLSCSPISGHRSVSWYQQTPGQGLQFLFEYFSETQRNKGNFPGRFSGRQFSNSRSEMNVSTLELGDSALYLCASSLFPGLGEQYFGPGTRLTVT.

The chain uses TRBV6-1 and TRBJ2-2; 9 positions match TRBD2. Germline V gene sequence: CDR1 MNHNS, CDR2 SASEGT. The CDR3 runs 16 residues. The V gene end was trimmed by 6 bases and the J gene end by 5 bases; junction bases not matched to a gene: 10. The CDR3: CASSELAGWWTGELFF. The CDR3 nucleotides are TGTGCCAGCAGCGAACTAGCGGGCTGGTGGACCGGGGAGCTGTTTTTT.

The V gene is TRBV5-1, the J gene TRBJ2-1; possible D gene TRBD1, 5 bases. The CDR3 totals 14 residues. The V end lost 3 bases, the J end lost 0 bases, and 7 bases lay between the germline ends. Germline CDR1 and CDR2: SGHRS and YFSETQ. The CDR3 coding sequence is TGCGCCAGCAGCTCCAGGGTCTCCTACAATGAGCAGTTCTTC. Protein product: CASSSRVSYNEQFF.

The V and J genes are TRBV10-3 and TRBJ1-2, with TRBD1 identical over 7 bases. With 6 bases clipped from V and 7 bases from J, the junction kept 5 bases outside the gene matches. The germline V gene encodes CDR1 ENHRY and CDR2 SYGVKD. This CDR3 comprises 12 residues. The DNA of the CDR3 is TGTGCCATCAGGTCCGAGGGGGCTGGCTACACCTTC. Translating gives CAIRSEGAGYTF.

The chain has TRBV7-9 and TRBJ2-6, with D perhaps TRBD1 (6 bases). This CDR3 is 18 amino acids long. V was cut by 5 bases and J by 4 bases, with 21 bases left in between. Germline V gene lookup returns CDR1 SEHNR and CDR2 FQNEAQ (reference sequence). The DNA for the CDR3 is TGTGCCAGCAGCCCTGACAGGCCCGGAGGTGGCGGGGCCAACGTCCTGACTTTC. Translating it yields CASSPDRPGGGGANVLTF. Combining the CDR3 with reference TRBV7-9 and TRBJ2-6 gives the whole variable domain DTGVSQNPRHKITKRGQNVTFRCDPISEHNRLYWYRQTLGQGPEFLTYFQNEAQLEKSRLLSDRFSAERPKGSFSTLEIQRTEQGDSAMYLCASSPDRPGGGGANVLTFGAGSRLTVL.

The rearrangement joins TRBV15 to TRBJ2-4; no definite D call. V was clipped by 3 bases and J by 0 bases, with 12 bases between them. Germline loops: CDR1 LNHNV, CDR2 YYDKDF (reference sequence). This CDR3 region has 16 residues. In DNA form, the CDR3 reads TGTGCCACCAGCAGCACTCTACCTCTAGCCAAAAACATTCAGTACTTC. Its protein product is CATSSTLPLAKNIQYF.

The chain joins TRBV18 to TRBJ2-5; 10 bases fit TRBD2. V gave up 0 bases and J gave up 5 bases; unmatched junction bases: 3. Germline assignment: CDR1 KGHSH and CDR2 LQKENI. This CDR3 is 15 amino acids long. The CDR3 bases are TGTGCCAGCTCACCACCGGGACTAGCGATGGAGACCCAGTACTTC. Its protein product is CASSPPGLAMETQYF.

This clone has more than one count but fewer than ten. The V call is TRBV4-1, the J call TRBJ1-2; D is unresolved. Trimming pared 3 bases from V and 0 bases from J, leaving 8 bases between. The germline CDR1 and CDR2 sequences are MGHRA and YSYEKL. This CDR3 is built from 14 residues. CDR3 bases: TGCGCCAGCAGCCAGGCAGGAGCTAACTATGGCTACACCTTC. This translates into CASSQAGANYGYTF.

J is TRBJ2-5 and V is TRBV5-1, with unresolved D. Trimming took 1 base from V and 1 from J, leaving 14 bases between them. Germline lookup yields CDR1 SGHRS and CDR2 YFSETQ. CDR3 length: 16 amino acids. For the CDR3, the DNA is TGCGCCAGCAGCTTGCTGGGTGTGGGCCTCCAAGAGACCCAGTACTTC. It codes for CASSLLGVGLQETQYF.

The chain combines TRBV6-1 with TRBJ1-3, with TRBD1 as a possible D gene (5 bases). Trimming shortened V by 1 base and J by 0 bases, and 25 bases separated the two germline ends. CDR1 and CDR2 (germline): MNHNS, SASEGT. This CDR3 has 21 amino acids. CDR3 in DNA: TGTGCCAGCAGTGAAGTATCTCCTGATATCTGGGGCGGAAGCTCTGGAAACACCATATATTTT. Amino acid sequence: CASSEVSPDIWGGSSGNTIYF.

V usage is TRBV7-9 and J usage is TRBJ2-1; D not resolved. This CDR3 comprises 12 residues. Germline V gene data show CDR1 as SEHNR and CDR2 as FQNEAQ (reference sequence). The V gene lost 3 bases and the J gene lost 6 bases, with 6 bases spanning the gap. CDR3: CASSFVPNEQFF. CDR3 bases: TGTGCCAGCAGCTTCGTCCCCAATGAGCAGTTCTTC.